Described below is a single T cell receptor (beta chain) sequence and its context. Its antigen is currently unknown. 60 Vbeta and 13 Jbeta primers were used in PCR. Profiling relied on immunoSEQ multiplex PCR, and the TCRdb table lists in-frame clones only, not all of them. The sample has approximately 160,000 clones; approximately 78% are singletons. Trimming removed 1 base from V and 2 bases from J, with 7 bases in between. Germline V lookup: CDR1 SGHDT, CDR2 YYEEEE. The length of the CDR3 is 13 residues. This sample was taken from a study of cytomegalovirus exposure and HLA in healthy donors. Findings and limits, study-wide: Rarity held for most TCR sequences, but there were some public TCRs that occurred in many donors.

This TCR was sampled from a girl aged 2 to 9 in good health and CMV-seropositive. This rearrangement joins TRBV5-6 to TRBJ2-7; a weak D match, TRBD2 (6 bases). Sequencing used PBMCs. The CDR3 DNA is TGTGCCAGCAGCTTGACTAGCCCCTACGAGCAGTACTTC. Its translation is CASSLTSPYEQYF.